Following are 14 T cell receptor beta chains from one sample sequenced in a study of T cell responses to AZD1222 COVID-19 vaccine. The table came from immunoSEQ multiplex PCR; TCRdb's copy has only in-frame clones and leaves some out. The sample shows 140,000 to 150,000 clones, more than 80% of them seen only once. The material sequenced was peripheral blood, taken on day 0 of AZD1222 vaccination. The receptors were sampled from an adult in good health.

This chain links TRBV5-1 with TRBJ1-2; TRBD1 matches at 7 bases. V lost 4 bases, J lost 4 bases, and 16 bases stayed unmatched. From germline, CDR1 is SGHRS and CDR2 YFSETQ. CDR3 length: 17 amino acids. In DNA, the CDR3 is TGCGCCAGCAGCCCTACCCCCGGGACAGTTTACGTCTATGGCTACACCTTC. This sequence encodes CASSPTPGTVYVYGYTF.

The chain carries TRBV9 and TRBJ2-1, with 9 bases aligning to TRBD2. Germline CDR1 reads SGDLS; CDR2 reads YYNGEE. The CDR3 consists of 18 residues. The J segment lost 5 bases and the V segment lost 1 base, leaving 13 bases of the junction unmatched. The CDR3 DNA sequence: TGTGCCAGCAGCGTAAGCCAAATGCGGACTAGCGCCAACAATGAGCAGTTCTTC. As protein: CASSVSQMRTSANNEQFF.

This chain links TRBV7-3 with TRBJ2-5; the match to TRBD2 covers 11 bases. Germline V gene lookup returns CDR1 SGHTA and CDR2 FQGTGA. This CDR3 has 15 amino acids. V lost 2 bases to trimming and J lost 2 bases; unmatched junction nucleotides: 1. The DNA for the CDR3 is TGTGCCAGCAGCTTATCTAGCGGGAGGCAAGAGACCCAGTACTTC. Amino acid sequence: CASSLSSGRQETQYF.

The J gene is TRBJ1-1, the V gene TRBV28; a possible D gene is TRBD1 (6 bases). Per the germline V gene, CDR1 is MDHEN and CDR2 is SYDVKM. The CDR3 loop spans 14 amino acids. With 5 bases removed from V and 4 bases from J, the gap between germline ends came to 14 bases. The CDR3 reads CASSLPQGTTEAFF. DNA for the CDR3: TGTGCCAGCAGTCTTCCACAGGGTACCACTGAAGCTTTCTTT.

In this sample, this clone turned up a few times. The chain uses TRBV7-9 and TRBJ2-1, with 10 bases identical to TRBD2. CDR3 length: 16 residues. Germline assignment: CDR1 SEHNR and CDR2 FQNEAQ (reference sequence). The V gene end was trimmed by 4 bases and the J gene end by 8 bases; junction bases not matched to a gene: 11. CDR3 amino acids: CASSWTLAGVSYEQFF. As DNA, the CDR3 is TGTGCCAGCAGCTGGACCCTAGCGGGAGTTTCCTATGAGCAGTTCTTC.

The chain couples TRBV2 to TRBJ2-3, with D perhaps matching TRBD2 (5 bases). Between the trimmed V and J ends, which lost 7 bases and 1 base, there was a span of 12 bases. Germline V gene lookup returns CDR1 SNHLY and CDR2 FYNNEI. The CDR3 runs 14 residues. The DNA of the CDR3 is TGTGCCAGCACAGTAGCGCCACGCACAGATACGCAGTATTTT. It yields the protein CASTVAPRTDTQYF.

This clone has a single count. This chain uses TRBV28 with TRBJ1-5; D ambiguous. Trimming shortened V by 7 bases and J by 1 base, and 11 bases separated the two germline ends. The CDR3 covers 14 residues. Germline CDR1 MDHEN, CDR2 SYDVKM. The CDR3 loop is CASTGEYSNQPQHF. CDR3 nucleotide sequence: TGTGCCAGCACCGGGGAGTACAGCAATCAGCCCCAGCATTTT.

The CDR3 protein is CASSQDRGGLVGNTEAFF. The DNA for the CDR3 is TGCGCCAGCAGCCAAGATAGAGGCGGACTGGTGGGAAACACTGAAGCTTTCTTT. V and J are TRBV4-1 and TRBJ1-1; D gene uncertain. V lost 0 bases and J lost 2, with 19 bases in between. Per germline, CDR1 MGHRA and CDR2 YSYEKL. The length of the CDR3 is 18 residues.

The J gene is TRBJ1-1, the V gene TRBV6-5; the D gene is possibly TRBD1 (6 bases). V was cut by 7 bases and J by 0 bases, with 12 bases left in between. The CDR3 length is 14 residues. The germline V gene has CDR1 MNHEY and CDR2 SVGAGI. The CDR3 DNA reads as TGTGCCAGCACCGGGGGGGCTCTGAACACTGAAGCTTTCTTT. Protein sequence: CASTGGALNTEAFF.

V is TRBV5-1 and J is TRBJ1-2; D remains ambiguous. Germline V gene lookup returns CDR1 SGHRS and CDR2 YFSETQ. V lost 4 bases, J lost 5 bases, and 12 bases lay in between. The CDR3 is 13 residues long. CDR3 DNA sequence: TGCGCCAGCAGCGCAGACACGGAGTATGGCTACACCTTC. The encoded protein is CASSADTEYGYTF. The full variable domain, completed using reference TRBV5-1 and TRBJ1-2, is KAGVTQTPRYLIKTRGQQVTLSCSPISGHRSVSWYQQTPGQGLQFLFEYFSETQRNKGNFPGRFSGRQFSNSRSEMNVSTLELGDSALYLCASSADTEYGYTFGSGTRLTVV.

A few counts support this clone. The chain uses TRBV6-5 and TRBJ1-6; 7 nucleotides agree with TRBD1. The CDR3 sequence is 15 residues long. CDR1 is MNHEY, CDR2 SVGAGI, per germline. V lost 0 bases to trimming and J lost 10 bases; unmatched junction nucleotides: 6. The CDR3 protein is CASSYSQGQRSPLHF. The DNA for the CDR3 is TGTGCCAGCAGTTACTCGCAGGGACAGAGGTCACCCCTCCACTTT.

The rearrangement links TRBV12-3 or TRBV12-4 to TRBJ1-2, with TRBD1 as a possible D gene (6 bases). CDR3 size: 13 residues. Trimming left V 7 bases short and J 4 bases short, with 13 bases between. CDR3 nucleotides: TGTGCCAGCACCCGGACAGAGCTCTATGGCTACACCTTC. Residues: CASTRTELYGYTF.

The V call is TRBV5-8, the J call TRBJ1-2; no definite D call. CDR3 length equals 15 residues. V lost 4 bases to trimming and J lost 8 bases, with 21 bases between them. The germline gives CDR1 SGHTS, CDR2 YDEGEE. The CDR3 spells CASSTYPGNYVGYTF. The CDR3 bases are TGTGCCAGCAGCACCTACCCCGGGAACTATGTAGGCTACACCTTC.

This clone was recorded only once. The CDR3 bases are TGTGCCAGCAGCCTGGGTGGGCTTTCCACAGATACGCAGTATTTT. Amino acid sequence: CASSLGGLSTDTQYF. The chain couples TRBV3-1 (or the pseudogene TRBV3-2) to TRBJ2-3, with D unclear. The V gene lost 4 bases and the J gene lost 2 bases, with 13 bases spanning the gap. Looked up from germline, CDR1 is LGHDT and CDR2 is YNNKEL (reference sequence). The CDR3 has 15 amino acids.